This TCR beta chain was identified in a study of blood T cell repertoires in COVID-19. Overall study: Italy, Spain and the United States were the sources of the convalescent and acute COVID-19 samples. T cells, B-cell-depleted T cells, or PBMCs provided the cDNA or gDNA that served as material.

The assay was immunoSEQ multiplex PCR, and TCRdb's table has in-frame clones only and misses some. There are about 39,000 clones in the sample; more than 80% occur only once, and 3.5% to 4.5% lies in the top ten. This CDR3 comprises 16 residues. J gave up 5 bases and V 1 base, and 7 bases lay outside the gene matches. Germline lookup yields CDR1 LGHNA and CDR2 YNFKEQ. The sequenced material came from peripheral blood. The chain has TRBV4-2 and TRBJ2-3; 9 bases agree with TRBD2. The receptor was isolated from a man aged 60 to 75 with acute or convalescent COVID-19. CDR3 nucleotides: TGTGCCAGCAGCCAAGTTAGCGGGAGAGCAATAGATACGCAGTATTTT. This gives the protein CASSQVSGRAIDTQYF.